The 19 T cell receptor beta chains in this list originate from one sample, sequenced in a study of spatial heterogeneity in lung cancer. Each CDR3 protein is one row after TCRdb ran MiXCR on the 5' RACE reads. There are under 150,000 distinct CDR3 sequences in the sample; more than 10% occur only once, and approximately 25% lies in the top ten. Time point meaning: blood at routine non-recurrence follow-up after resection. The source material was PBMCs, sampled at follow-up. These TCRs come from a female donor with early-stage non-small cell lung cancer.

The genes are TRBV3-1 and TRBJ1-4; TRBD1 matches at 10 bases. CDR1 is LGHDT and CDR2 is YNNKEL in the germline V gene (reference sequence). The CDR3 contains 15 residues. With V trimmed by 3 bases and J by 5 bases, 3 bases remained unmatched. CDR3 region: CASSQRQGANEKLFF. The DNA for the CDR3 is TGTGCCAGCAGCCAGCGACAGGGGGCCAATGAAAAACTGTTTTTT.

This clonotype was detected only a few times. The chain is built from TRBV28 and TRBJ1-4; TRBD1 matches 8 bases. There are 15 residues in the CDR3. CDR1 is MDHEN and CDR2 is SYDVKM in the germline V gene. V lost 7 bases to trimming and J lost 8 bases; unmatched junction nucleotides: 12. CDR3 DNA sequence: TGTGCCAGCACCGTGGGAGGGACAGGAAACGAAAAACTGTTTTTT. It is translated as CASTVGGTGNEKLFF.

Notes on this clonotype: Compared with germline, one end of the junction differs, possibly owing to a read error. The CDR3 DNA reads TGTGCCAGCAGTCCCACGGCCCCTCCTGTTAACTTC. It encodes CASSPTAPPVNF. This chain links TRBV28 with TRBJ2-7; D is undetermined. From germline, CDR1 is MDHEN and CDR2 SYDVKM. The CDR3 is made up of 12 amino acids.

This clonotype was observed a few times. This rearrangement joins TRBV6-5 to TRBJ2-3; D gene ambiguous. Deletions cut 2 bases from V and 1 base from J, with 7 bases between. Germline values: CDR1 MNHEY, CDR2 SVGAGI. There are 14 residues in the CDR3. This CDR3 reads CASSYSKGTDTQYF. As DNA, the CDR3 is TGTGCCAGCAGTTACAGCAAGGGCACAGATACGCAGTATTTT.

The V and J genes are TRBV20-1 and TRBJ1-2; TRBD1 is a possible D gene (6 bases). V dropped 1 base and J dropped 6 bases, with 12 bases sitting between them. This CDR3 is 13 amino acids long. Germline V CDR1 and CDR2: DFQATT, SNEGSKA (reference sequence). CDR3 amino acids: CSARAAGGNGYTF. The DNA of the CDR3 is TGCAGTGCTAGAGCAGCGGGGGGCAATGGCTACACCTTC.

In its sample, this clonotype was seen a few times. The chain employs TRBV7-8 and TRBJ1-1; D gene ambiguous. The V end was cut by 5 bases, the J end by 1 base, with 8 bases between. Germline CDR1 and CDR2: SGHVS and FQNEAQ. The CDR3 runs 13 residues. The CDR3: CASSLLGNTEAFF. The CDR3 coding sequence is TGTGCCAGCAGCCTCCTGGGGAACACTGAAGCTTTCTTT.

This clonotype came up many times. The rearrangement links TRBV6-1 to TRBJ1-5, with 8 bases aligning to TRBD1. The CDR3 consists of 13 residues. The J segment lost 3 bases and the V segment lost 10 bases, leaving 5 bases of the junction unmatched. In germline, CDR1 is MNHNS, CDR2 SASEGT. For the CDR3, the DNA is TGTGCCACGACAGGGGAAAACAATCAGCCCCAGCATTTT. Translating it yields CATTGENNQPQHF.

This clonotype was counted only a few times. V is TRBV6-2 or TRBV6-3 and J is TRBJ2-3; D gene ambiguous. CDR3 length: 12 residues. Germline assignment: CDR1 MNHEY and CDR2 SVGEGT. Trimming shortened V by 5 bases and J by 1 base, and 4 bases separated the two germline ends. In DNA form, the CDR3 reads TGTGCCAGCAGTGGACGCACAGATACGCAGTATTTT. Translation: CASSGRTDTQYF.

This clonotype has more than one count but fewer than ten. The rearrangement joins TRBV20-1 to TRBJ2-7, with a tentative D call TRBD2 (6 bases). This CDR3 comprises 13 residues. CDR1 is DFQATT, CDR2 SNEGSKA, per germline (reference sequence). V lost 6 bases and J 1 base, leaving 13 bases between the germline ends. CDR3 sequence: CSAGAGPSYEQYF. The CDR3 nucleotides are TGCAGTGCGGGAGCGGGCCCTTCCTACGAGCAGTACTTC.

The V gene is TRBV2, the J gene TRBJ1-6; D may be TRBD1 (6 bases). The V gene lost 4 bases and the J gene lost 7 bases, with 14 bases spanning the gap. The length of the CDR3 is 15 residues. Germline V gene data show CDR1 as SNHLY and CDR2 as FYNNEI. This CDR3 is CASSGQTGRNSPLHF. The CDR3 nucleotides read TGTGCCAGCAGTGGTCAGACAGGAAGAAATTCACCCCTCCACTTT.

This clonotype was detected ten times or more. This chain links TRBV6-1 with TRBJ2-2; 9 nucleotides align to TRBD1. The CDR3 sequence is 16 residues long. With V trimmed by 8 bases and J by 4 bases, 11 bases remained unmatched. Germline V CDR1 and CDR2: MNHNS, SASEGT. The CDR3 DNA follows: TGTGCCAGCTATAAAACAGGGGGCGTCGGCACCGGGGAGCTGTTTTTT. Encoded protein: CASYKTGGVGTGELFF.

This clonotype has ten or more counts. This chain connects TRBV20-1 to TRBJ2-7, with 7 positions matching TRBD1. CDR3 length: 14 amino acids. Germline V gene lookup returns CDR1 DFQATT and CDR2 SNEGSKA (reference sequence). V gave up 3 bases and J gave up 0 bases; unmatched junction bases: 5. This chain's CDR3 is CSASRGQASYEQYF. The DNA for the CDR3 is TGCAGTGCTAGTCGCGGACAGGCCTCCTACGAGCAGTACTTC.

This chain uses TRBV2 with TRBJ2-7; D not certain. V lost 7 bases and J 0 bases, leaving 10 bases between the germline ends. Germline CDR1 is SNHLY and CDR2 is FYNNEI. This CDR3 has 13 amino acids. This CDR3 reads CASTVYASYEQYF. The CDR3 nucleotides read TGTGCCAGCACGGTGTACGCCTCCTACGAGCAGTACTTC.

The DNA of the CDR3 is TGTGCCAGTAGTATAGACCCATCTAGGGGGACTGACTACACCTTC. The encoded protein is CASSIDPSRGTDYTF. The chain carries TRBV19 and TRBJ1-2; TRBD1 is a possible D gene (6 bases). The ends were cut back, 0 bases at V and 10 bases at J, with 18 bases in the middle. Per germline, CDR1 LNHDA and CDR2 SQIVND (reference sequence). The CDR3 is made up of 15 amino acids.

The chain couples TRBV29-1 to TRBJ1-1; D may be TRBD1 (6 bases). CDR3 size: 15 residues. With 4 bases removed from V and 1 base from J, the gap between germline ends came to 16 bases. CDR1 is SQVTM, CDR2 ANQGSEA, per germline. The DNA for the CDR3 is TGCAGCGTTGCTAGGAGGGGGGCCTCGAACACTGAAGCTTTCTTT. Protein product: CSVARRGASNTEAFF.

The chain employs TRBV11-2 and TRBJ2-7; 9 bases align to TRBD2. Unmatched junction bases numbered 15, after V lost 4 bases and J lost 2 bases. The CDR3 extends over 18 amino acids. The germline CDR1 and CDR2 sequences are SGHAT and FQNNGV. The CDR3, as DNA: TGTGCCAGCAGCTCCCAAATAGTAGCGGGAGCTCAAGCCTACGAGCAGTACTTC. This gives the protein CASSSQIVAGAQAYEQYF. The whole variable domain, remainder taken from reference TRBV11-2 and TRBJ2-7, is EAGVAQSPRYKIIEKRQSVAFWCNPISGHATLYWYQQILGQGPKLLIQFQNNGVVDDSQLPKDRFSAERLKGVDSTLKIQPAKLEDSAVYLCASSSQIVAGAQAYEQYFGPGTRLTVT.

In this sample, this clonotype turned up a few times. This chain connects TRBV28 to TRBJ1-2; D might be TRBD1 (5 bases). The V end was cut by 2 bases, the J end by 3 bases, with 13 bases between. CDR1 and CDR2 from the germline V gene are MDHEN and SYDVKM. The CDR3 totals 15 residues. CDR3 protein: CASSLGGDLHYGYTF. The CDR3 nucleotides read TGTGCCAGCAGTTTAGGAGGGGACCTGCACTATGGCTACACCTTC.

The chain recombines TRBV10-3 with TRBJ2-1; D not resolved. Germline CDR1 and CDR2: ENHRY and SYGVKD. The length of the CDR3 is 13 residues. Trimming removed 2 bases from V and 4 bases from J, with 6 bases in between. CDR3 protein: CAISEADYNEQFF. CDR3 sequence (DNA): TGTGCCATCAGTGAGGCAGATTACAATGAGCAGTTCTTC.

There are a few counts of this clonotype. This chain links TRBV5-1 with TRBJ1-2, with no clear D. Germline values: CDR1 SGHRS, CDR2 YFSETQ. The CDR3 loop spans 16 amino acids. V was cut by 0 bases and J by 4 bases, with 16 bases left in between. The CDR3 DNA sequence: TGCGCCAGCAGCTTGGCGGAGCTCCCCCCGGTCTATGGCTACACCTTC. Its translation is CASSLAELPPVYGYTF.